This T cell receptor beta chain was recorded in a study of blood T cell repertoires in COVID-19. Whole-study context: The United States, Italy and Spain supplied acute and convalescent COVID-19 samples. The cDNA or gDNA used as material had been derived from T cells, B-cell-depleted T cells, or PBMCs.

The CDR3 length is 17 residues. The germline gives CDR1 SGHTA, CDR2 FQGTGA. The V and J ends lost 5 bases and 0 bases, in that order; junction bases with no gene match: 11. Authors' processing steps: Counts of nucleated cells, estimated from reference gene primer amplification, were obtained. The protocol was immunoSEQ multiplex PCR, while the TCRdb copy is restricted to in-frame clones and leaves out a portion. V, J and clone size are those of that table, while D and trimming were read from the DNA. The repertoire includes 150,000 to 200,000 clones, roughly nine tenths of them detected once, and 20% to 25% sits in the top ten.

V is TRBV7-3 and J is TRBJ2-3; 7 positions match TRBD2. The source material was peripheral blood. This TCR was sampled from a man in his 60s with active or convalescent COVID-19. CDR3 amino acids: CASSPHGGGYSTDTQYF. The DNA of the CDR3 is TGTGCCAGCAGCCCCCATGGGGGGGGATATAGCACAGATACGCAGTATTTT. Variable domain in full (rest from reference TRBV7-3 and TRBJ2-3): GAGVSQTPSNKVTEKGKYVELRCDPISGHTALYWYRQSLGQGPEFLIYFQGTGAADDSGLPNDRFFAVRPEGSVSTLKIQRTERGDSAVYLCASSPHGGGYSTDTQYFGPGTRLTVL.